This TCR beta chain was captured in a study of metastatic and nonmetastatic thyroid tumors (TCRdb year 2020). In the study overall: The researchers compared repertoires between peripheral blood samples and tumor or nodule tissue samples from patients with malignant or benign thyroid disease.

Before undergoing thyroid surgery, none of the patients had been given any kind of treatment. Using T-cell receptor beta sequencing, the researchers looked back retrospectively at clinical samples from patients, gathered between about 2011 and 2019. Library prep was done by PCR. Sequencing was performed on an Illumina HiSeq 4000. High-throughput sequencing was used to profile the CDR3 region of the TCR beta-chain in every patient. In the original analysis: The researchers built a classifier to tell apart papillary thyroid cancer patients with distant metastasis, based on CDR3 differences among clinicopathological groups. Repertoire diversity was assessed with the Shannon index, and tumor-blood repertoire similarity with the Morisita-Horn index. The raw public data were reprocessed by TCRdb itself: fastp quality trimming at Q25, MiXCR clonotype calling, in-frame beta chains only. The V and J calls follow TCRdb's processing rather than the paper's. Across this sample there are 50,000 or so clones, with approximately 20% seen only once. The ten largest account for approximately 3.9% of the sample.

Summary of the overall study and its limitations: TCR beta diversity was reported as significantly higher in malignant tumors than in benign nodules, in both blood and tumor samples.

As concerns this clone: What antigen it recognizes has not been identified. Per-base qualities were not stored, and no clone one base away is much larger.

This clonotype was obtained from a male donor with papillary thyroid cancer or a benign thyroid nodule (not recorded which). Some clones in this sample may be carry-over from other donors' samples. The source material was blood.

The nucleotides are TGTGCCAGTAGTGGACTAGCGGGAGGCGAGCAGTACTTC. Its protein product is CASSGLAGGEQYF. The V and J segments used are TRBV19 and TRBJ2-7; 14 middle bases align to TRBD2. Counted from cysteine to phenylalanine, this CDR3 has 13 amino acids. The entry retains the CDR3 DNA only, 39 bases that are in frame from base 1. V is cut back by 5 bases and J by 6 bases, with 0 bases in the junction unmatched. The germline V gene (reference sequence) specifies LNHDA as CDR1 and SQIVND as CDR2.